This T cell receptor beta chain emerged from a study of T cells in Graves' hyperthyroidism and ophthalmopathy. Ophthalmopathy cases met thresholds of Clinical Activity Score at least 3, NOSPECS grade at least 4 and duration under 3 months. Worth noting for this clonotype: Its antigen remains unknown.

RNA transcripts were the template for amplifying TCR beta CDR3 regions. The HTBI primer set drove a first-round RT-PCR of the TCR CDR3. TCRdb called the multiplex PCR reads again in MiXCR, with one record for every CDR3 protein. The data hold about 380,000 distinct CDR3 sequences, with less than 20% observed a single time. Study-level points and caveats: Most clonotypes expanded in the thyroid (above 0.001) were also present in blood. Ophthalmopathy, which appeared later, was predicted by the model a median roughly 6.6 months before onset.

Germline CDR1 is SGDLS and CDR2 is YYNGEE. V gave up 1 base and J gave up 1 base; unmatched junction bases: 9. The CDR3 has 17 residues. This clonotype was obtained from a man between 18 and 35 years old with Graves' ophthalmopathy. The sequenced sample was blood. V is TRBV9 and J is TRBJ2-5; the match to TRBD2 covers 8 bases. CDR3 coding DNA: TGTGCCAGCAGCGTATCCACTTTCGGGGGGGGCCAAGAGACCCAGTACTTC. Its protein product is CASSVSTFGGGQETQYF.